These 24 T cell receptor beta chains share one sample of origin, sequenced in a study of immune cell composition in non-small cell lung cancer. Normal lung was sampled as far from the tumour as possible, at least 3 cm. Only in-frame clones appear in the TCRdb table, and some are missing; sequencing was by immunoSEQ multiplex PCR. The sample has under 2,500 clones; around 63% are singletons. Sequenced input: non-adjacent lung tissue. The receptors come from a human donor with non-small cell lung cancer.

The chain carries TRBV14 and TRBJ2-2, with unresolved D. Germline V gene lookup returns CDR1 SGHDN and CDR2 FVKESK. V gave up 1 base and J gave up 4 bases, with 13 bases separating them. This CDR3 has 16 residues. The CDR3 DNA is TGTGCCAGCAGCCAAGTTATCGGAAGGAGCACCGGGGAGCTGTTTTTT. Residues: CASSQVIGRSTGELFF. The variable domain in full, completed from reference TRBV14 and TRBJ2-2, reads EAGVTQFPSHSVIEKGQTVTLRCDPISGHDNLYWYRRVMGKEIKFLLHFVKESKQDESGMPNNRFLAERTGGTYSTLKVQPAELEDSGVYFCASSQVIGRSTGELFFGEGSRLTVL.

The chain combines TRBV13 with TRBJ1-2, with D tentatively TRBD1 (5 bases). With 4 bases removed from V and 4 bases from J, the gap between germline ends came to 19 bases. This CDR3 comprises 16 residues. Germline V gene data show CDR1 as PRHDT and CDR2 as FYEKMQ (reference sequence). The CDR3 coding sequence is TGTGCCAGCAGCTCCCGGGGGGAAGGGGTCTTCTATGGCTACACCTTC. Its protein product is CASSSRGEGVFYGYTF.

The chain carries TRBV7-2 and TRBJ2-5; the D gene is possibly TRBD2 (6 bases). The CDR3 runs to 14 residues. V was shortened by 2 bases and J by 5 bases, with 12 bases between the two germline ends. The germline gives CDR1 SGHTA, CDR2 FQGNSA. DNA of the CDR3: TGTGCCAGCAGCTTAACTAGCACCCTGGAGACCCAGTACTTC. Amino acids: CASSLTSTLETQYF.

The rearrangement links TRBV6-5 to TRBJ1-5; D is perhaps TRBD1 (5 bases). In germline, CDR1 is MNHEY, CDR2 SVGAGI. CDR3 length equals 14 residues. V was clipped by 2 bases and J by 2 bases, with 7 bases between them. In nucleotides, the CDR3 is TGTGCCAGCAGTTACAGGGGTGGCAATCAGCCCCAGCATTTT. Translating it yields CASSYRGGNQPQHF.

By its share, this clone is large. CDR3 loop: CSAAGGNEQFF. For the CDR3, the DNA is TGCAGTGCTGCGGGAGGCAATGAGCAGTTCTTC. V usage is TRBV20-1 and J usage is TRBJ2-1, with 8 positions matching TRBD2. From germline, CDR1 is DFQATT and CDR2 SNEGSKA (reference sequence). The V segment lost 5 bases and the J segment 6 bases; nucleotides outside the gene matches: 0. This CDR3 has 11 amino acids.

This chain joins TRBV29-1 and TRBJ2-5; 9 nucleotides align to TRBD1. Germline CDR1 is SQVTM and CDR2 is ANQGSEA. The CDR3 is 15 residues long. V lost 0 bases to trimming and J lost 4 bases; unmatched junction nucleotides: 6. The CDR3 sequence: CSVEEGWGQGETQYF. In DNA form, the CDR3 reads TGCAGCGTTGAAGAGGGGTGGGGACAGGGAGAGACCCAGTACTTC.

This chain connects TRBV7-2 to TRBJ2-1; 9 bases fit TRBD2. V dropped 4 bases and J dropped 8; count of bases not matched to a gene: 6. In germline, CDR1 is SGHTA, CDR2 FQGNSA. The CDR3 extends over 14 amino acids. The CDR3 bases are TGTGCCAGCAGCTCCCAAAGGACTAGCGATGAGCAGTTCTTC. It yields the protein CASSSQRTSDEQFF.

V usage is TRBV5-8 and J usage is TRBJ1-1; TRBD1 agrees at 10 bases. V was clipped by 2 bases and J by 1 base; unmatched bases: 5. This CDR3 region has 16 residues. Germline-derived CDR1 and CDR2 are SGHTS and YDEGEE. The CDR3 here is CASSFLTGGGNTEAFF. Written as DNA, the CDR3 is TGTGCCAGCAGCTTCCTGACAGGGGGCGGGAACACTGAAGCTTTCTTT.

The gene calls are TRBV7-9 and TRBJ1-5; TRBD1 might be the D (5 bases). The CDR3 has 14 residues. V shed 2 bases and J shed 3 bases, with 8 bases lying between them. Per the germline V gene, CDR1 is SEHNR and CDR2 is FQNEAQ (reference sequence). CDR3 bases: TGTGCCAGCAGCTTAATAGGGGACAATCAGCCCCAGCATTTT. This gives the protein CASSLIGDNQPQHF.

The chain links TRBV9 to TRBJ2-5; maybe TRBD2 (5 bases). Trimming shortened V by 3 bases and J by 4 bases, and 16 bases separated the two germline ends. CDR3 length equals 15 residues. Germline V CDR1 and CDR2: SGDLS, YYNGEE. CDR3 residues: CASSARTGSGETQYF. The CDR3 DNA sequence: TGTGCCAGCAGCGCACGGACTGGCTCTGGAGAGACCCAGTACTTC. The full variable domain, rest sourced from reference TRBV9 and TRBJ2-5, is DSGVTQTPKHLITATGQRVTLRCSPRSGDLSVYWYQQSLDQGLQFLIQYYNGEERAKGNILERFSAQQFPDLHSELNLSSLELGDSALYFCASSARTGSGETQYFGPGTRLLVL.

The chain recombines TRBV10-3 with TRBJ1-4; D remains ambiguous. Germline V gene data show CDR1 as ENHRY and CDR2 as SYGVKD. There are 13 residues in the CDR3. Trimming removed 5 bases at V and 7 bases at J, with 11 bases between. The CDR3 sequence is CAISSDTIEKLFF. CDR3 DNA sequence: TGTGCCATCAGTTCTGACACGATTGAAAAACTGTTTTTT.

V gene TRBV11-2 combines with J gene TRBJ1-2; possibly TRBD1 for D (5 bases). This CDR3 spans 14 amino acids. Trimming stripped 3 bases from V and 4 bases from J, with 12 bases between. The V gene's germline CDR1 is SGHAT and CDR2 FQNNGV. CDR3 sequence: CASSFGRGVYGYTF. For the CDR3, the DNA is TGTGCCAGCAGCTTCGGACGGGGGGTCTATGGCTACACCTTC. The complete variable domain, with remaining parts taken from reference TRBV11-2 and TRBJ1-2, reads EAGVAQSPRYKIIEKRQSVAFWCNPISGHATLYWYQQILGQGPKLLIQFQNNGVVDDSQLPKDRFSAERLKGVDSTLKIQPAKLEDSAVYLCASSFGRGVYGYTFGSGTRLTVV.

This sequence joins TRBV9 and TRBJ2-2; D remains ambiguous. Per germline, CDR1 SGDLS and CDR2 YYNGEE. The V and J ends lost 4 bases and 6 bases respectively, with 10 bases between them. This CDR3 has 13 residues. The chain's CDR3 is CASSCIVSGELFF. The CDR3 coding sequence is TGTGCCAGCAGCTGTATAGTATCCGGGGAGCTGTTTTTT.

There are a few counts of this clone. The chain is built from TRBV4-1 and TRBJ2-5, with 12 nucleotides matching TRBD1. The germline V gene has CDR1 MGHRA and CDR2 YSYEKL. This CDR3 has 17 residues. V was pared by 3 bases and J by 5 bases, with 10 bases of the junction left unmatched. CDR3 protein: CASSHLPGQGAWETQYF. The CDR3 DNA follows: TGCGCCAGCAGCCACCTCCCGGGACAGGGGGCTTGGGAGACCCAGTACTTC.

J is TRBJ2-3 and V is TRBV5-1, with 7 bases identical to TRBD1. V gave up 1 base and J gave up 3 bases; unmatched junction bases: 5. The CDR3 loop spans 15 amino acids. Germline CDR1 is SGHRS and CDR2 is YFSETQ. The CDR3 is CASSLRGQETDTQYF. The CDR3 DNA is TGCGCCAGCAGCTTGAGAGGACAGGAAACAGATACGCAGTATTTT.

The chain has TRBV7-9 and TRBJ1-1; unclear D gene. CDR1 SEHNR and CDR2 FQNEAQ come from the germline V gene (reference sequence). The CDR3 covers 13 residues. V shed 3 bases and J shed 5 bases, with 10 bases lying between them. For the CDR3, the DNA is TGTGCCAGCAGCTTCGAACGGGAGACTGAAGCTTTCTTT. It translates to CASSFERETEAFF.

The chain carries TRBV11-3 and TRBJ2-2; TRBD2 aligns across 8 bases. Germline values: CDR1 SGHNT, CDR2 YENEEA. V shed 4 bases, J shed 4 bases, and the junction held 8 bases outside the gene matches. The length of the CDR3 is 16 residues. CDR3 residues: CASSSYGGEGTGELFF. For the CDR3, the DNA is TGTGCCAGCAGCTCTTACGGGGGGGAGGGCACCGGGGAGCTGTTTTTT.

J is TRBJ2-1 and V is TRBV4-3, with 9 bases lining up with TRBD2. From germline, CDR1 is LGHNA and CDR2 YSLEER. With 4 bases clipped from V and 8 bases from J, the junction kept 18 bases outside the gene matches. The CDR3 is 18 amino acids. This CDR3 is CASSPDNMGGGALYEQFF. In DNA form, the CDR3 reads TGCGCCAGCAGCCCGGACAATATGGGCGGGGGGGCCTTATATGAGCAGTTCTTC.

V gene TRBV7-2 combines with J gene TRBJ2-2; 8 nucleotides agree with TRBD1. Germline CDR1 and CDR2: SGHTA and FQGNSA. This CDR3 comprises 13 residues. CDR3 in amino acids: CACRGPNTGELFF. The CDR3 DNA reads TGTGCTTGCAGGGGGCCGAACACCGGGGAGCTGTTTTTT.

The chain combines TRBV2 with TRBJ2-5, with 12 bases fitting TRBD2. Germline CDR1 is SNHLY and CDR2 is FYNNEI. Losses at the gene ends were 8 bases for V and 2 bases for J; bases not matched to a gene: 9. This CDR3 is built from 16 residues. The CDR3 region has the DNA TGTGCCAGCCAAAGACTAGCGGGGGCGACTCAAGAGACCCAGTACTTC. It is translated as CASQRLAGATQETQYF.

The chain recombines TRBV7-2 with TRBJ2-1, with a possible D match to TRBD2 (6 bases). This CDR3 is built from 19 residues. Germline CDR1 is SGHTA and CDR2 is FQGNSA. Deletions cut 1 base from V and 4 bases from J, with 23 bases between. The CDR3 reads CASSLDRATGRRGYNEQFF. The CDR3 nucleotides are TGTGCCAGCAGCTTAGATCGGGCCACGGGGAGGAGAGGTTACAATGAGCAGTTCTTC. The full variable domain, rest sourced from reference TRBV7-2 and TRBJ2-1, is GAGVSQSPSNKVTEKGKDVELRCDPISGHTALYWYRQSLGQGLEFLIYFQGNSAPDKSGLPSDRFSAERTGGSVSTLTIQRTQQEDSAVYLCASSLDRATGRRGYNEQFFGPGTRLTVL.

In DNA form, the CDR3 reads TGTGCCAGCAGAGAACAGGGAGAAGAGACCCAGTACTTC. This gives the protein CASREQGEETQYF. This rearrangement joins TRBV6-5 to TRBJ2-5; D possibly corresponds to TRBD1 (6 bases). CDR1 and CDR2 from the germline V gene are MNHEY and SVGAGI. Deletions cut 6 bases from V and 3 bases from J, with 11 bases between. The CDR3 is made up of 13 amino acids.

CDR3 amino acids: CSVVRLAGLTDTQYF. DNA of the CDR3: TGCAGCGTTGTTCGGCTAGCGGGGCTCACAGATACGCAGTATTTT. The gene calls are TRBV29-1 and TRBJ2-3; 9 bases align to TRBD2. CDR1 and CDR2 (germline): SQVTM, ANQGSEA. The CDR3 contains 15 residues. Trimming at V came to 4 bases and at J to 2 bases, leaving 7 bases not matched to a gene.

This clone was seen once. The chain uses TRBV28 and TRBJ2-2; D is possibly TRBD2 (6 bases). The V and J ends lost 6 bases and 1 base respectively, with 9 bases between them. The CDR3 extends over 14 amino acids. The V gene's germline CDR1 is MDHEN and CDR2 SYDVKM. CDR3 protein: CASSSGGNTGELFF. CDR3 DNA sequence: TGTGCCAGCAGCTCCGGGGGGAACACCGGGGAGCTGTTTTTT.